The 19 T cell receptor beta chains in this list originate from one sample, sequenced in a study of blood T cell repertoires in COVID-19. Measured with immunoSEQ multiplex PCR; TCRdb has only the in-frame clones, and not every one. The sample includes around 84,000 clones, about 80% of them seen just once. The sequenced material came from peripheral blood. The receptors were sampled from a middle-aged woman with active or convalescent COVID-19.

The chain uses TRBV9 and TRBJ2-3; 11 nucleotides match TRBD2. This CDR3 has 16 residues. In germline, CDR1 is SGDLS, CDR2 YYNGEE. J lost 6 bases, V lost 0 bases, and 6 bases had no gene match. CDR3 loop: CASSVDSGGGRDTQYF. CDR3 DNA sequence: TGTGCCAGCAGCGTAGATAGCGGGGGGGGTAGGGATACGCAGTATTTT.

The rearrangement joins TRBV7-2 to TRBJ2-6; the match to TRBD2 covers 8 bases. Trimming cost V 2 bases and J 1 base; bases outside gene matches: 4. Germline V gene lookup returns CDR1 SGHTA and CDR2 FQGNSA. The CDR3 is 17 amino acids. CDR3 sequence (DNA): TGTGCCAGCAGCTTAACGGGGGGGGATTCTGGGGCCAACGTCCTGACTTTC. This codes for CASSLTGGDSGANVLTF.

V gene TRBV30 combines with J gene TRBJ1-2, with D perhaps matching TRBD1 (5 bases). This CDR3 region has 18 residues. Germline values: CDR1 GTSNPN, CDR2 SVGIG (reference sequence). Trimming stripped 4 bases from V and 3 bases from J, with 27 bases between. The CDR3 is CAWIRVGGYYTSDYGYTF. The CDR3, as DNA: TGTGCCTGGATTAGGGTGGGGGGGTACTATACATCCGACTATGGCTACACCTTC.

The chain uses TRBV2 and TRBJ1-1; D is unresolved. Trimming left V 5 bases short and J 7 bases short, with 17 bases between. In germline, CDR1 is SNHLY, CDR2 FYNNEI. This CDR3 contains 14 residues. CDR3: CASSTSIGHSEAFF. The CDR3 DNA reads as TGTGCCAGCAGTACAAGTATCGGTCACAGTGAAGCTTTCTTT.

V and J are TRBV7-2 and TRBJ2-3; 7 bases line up with TRBD2. The V gene end was trimmed by 1 base and the J gene end by 2 bases; junction bases not matched to a gene: 3. This CDR3 has 15 amino acids. Germline lookup yields CDR1 SGHTA and CDR2 FQGNSA. In nucleotides, the CDR3 is TGTGCCAGCAGCTTAGTAGCGGGCCCCACAGATACGCAGTATTTT. This encodes CASSLVAGPTDTQYF.

The chain recombines TRBV2 with TRBJ2-2; the D gene is possibly TRBD1 (6 bases). The CDR3 runs 14 residues. With 6 bases removed from V and 4 bases from J, the gap between germline ends came to 12 bases. Germline V gene lookup returns CDR1 SNHLY and CDR2 FYNNEI. The CDR3 reads CASRMDSTTGELFF. CDR3 nucleotides: TGTGCCAGCAGGATGGACAGCACCACCGGGGAGCTGTTTTTT.

This clone turned up a few times. V and J are TRBV5-1 and TRBJ2-5, with D perhaps matching TRBD1 (5 bases). V dropped 4 bases and J dropped 1 base, with 17 bases sitting between them. Germline V gene lookup returns CDR1 SGHRS and CDR2 YFSETQ. CDR3 size: 16 residues. In DNA, the CDR3 is TGCGCCAGCAGCCCTAAAGGAGCAGGGATCCAAGAGACCCAGTACTTC. The encoded protein is CASSPKGAGIQETQYF.

The rearrangement links TRBV7-3 to TRBJ2-7; 11 nucleotides agree with TRBD2. V was clipped by 0 bases and J by 3 bases; unmatched bases: 1. Germline V lookup: CDR1 SGHTA, CDR2 FQGTGA. The CDR3 runs to 15 residues. The CDR3 reads CASSLTSGGDYEQYF. In DNA, the CDR3 is TGTGCCAGCAGCTTAACTAGCGGGGGGGACTACGAGCAGTACTTC.

V and J are TRBV27 and TRBJ1-1; TRBD1 aligns across 8 bases. The germline V gene encodes CDR1 MNHEY and CDR2 SMNVEV (reference sequence). CDR3 length equals 16 residues. The V gene end was trimmed by 0 bases and the J gene end by 2 bases; junction bases not matched to a gene: 5. The CDR3 loop reads CASSLSATGVNTEAFF. The CDR3 DNA sequence: TGTGCCAGCAGTTTATCGGCGACAGGGGTAAACACTGAAGCTTTCTTT.

This chain joins TRBV3-1 (or the pseudogene TRBV3-2) and TRBJ1-3; possibly TRBD1 for D (5 bases). CDR3 length: 13 residues. V shed 1 base and J shed 4 bases, with 5 bases lying between them. Germline V gene sequence: CDR1 LGHDT, CDR2 YNNKEL (reference sequence). As DNA, the CDR3 is TGTGCCAGCAGCCAAGCAGGGGGAAACACCATATATTTT. Protein: CASSQAGGNTIYF.

With respect to this clone: The sample contains more than one DNA sequence encoding this CDR3. The gene calls are TRBV28 and TRBJ2-5, with D possibly matching TRBD2 (6 bases). CDR1 MDHEN and CDR2 SYDVKM come from the germline V gene. The CDR3 contains 15 residues. V gave up 4 bases and J gave up 1 base, with 13 bases separating them. CDR3: CASSSRGTGQETQYF. The CDR3 DNA reads TGTGCCAGCAGTTCTCGGGGGACGGGCCAAGAGACCCAGTACTTC.

This chain connects TRBV4-1 to TRBJ1-4, with 11 bases fitting TRBD1. V shed 6 bases, J shed 6 bases, and the junction held 3 bases outside the gene matches. The germline V gene encodes CDR1 MGHRA and CDR2 YSYEKL. The length of the CDR3 is 14 residues. The CDR3 nucleotides are TGCGCCAGCAGTCGGACAGGGGGCGATGAAAAACTGTTTTTT. It specifies CASSRTGGDEKLFF.

The rearrangement joins TRBV6-5 to TRBJ2-1; 7 bases agree with TRBD1. V shed 4 bases and J 6 bases; nucleotides not matched to a gene: 12. CDR1 is MNHEY, CDR2 SVGAGI, per germline. The CDR3 totals 16 residues. In DNA form, the CDR3 reads TGTGCCAGCAGTTGGGGTTCGCCGGGACAGTCCAATGAGCAGTTCTTC. It translates to CASSWGSPGQSNEQFF.

The genes are TRBV6-5 and TRBJ1-2, with 7 nucleotides matching TRBD1. The V gene end was trimmed by 4 bases and the J gene end by 6 bases; junction bases not matched to a gene: 11. From germline, CDR1 is MNHEY and CDR2 SVGAGI. The CDR3 extends over 15 amino acids. Written as DNA, the CDR3 is TGTGCCAGCAGTTTGGGACAGCCGGGCCTAAATGGCTACACCTTC. Translating gives CASSLGQPGLNGYTF.

This clone was counted a single time. No DNA is shown, since the ends of the CDR3 on it are uncertain; the CDR3 is the one TCRdb lists. The rearrangement joins TRBV21-1 to TRBJ1-3; the D segment call TRBD1 is taken from the table without a DNA check. TRBV21-1 is a pseudogene locus. The CDR3 region is 17 residues in length, termini included. CDR3 amino acids: CASSSQGAFASGNTIYF.

The chain uses TRBV18 and TRBJ2-5; 7 bases line up with TRBD1. The germline gives CDR1 KGHSH, CDR2 LQKENI. V lost 4 bases, J lost 1 base, and 9 bases stayed unmatched. CDR3 length: 16 residues. This CDR3 reads CASSRRQGSLQETQYF. In DNA form, the CDR3 reads TGTGCCAGCTCACGCCGACAGGGAAGCCTCCAAGAGACCCAGTACTTC.

This chain connects TRBV5-3 to TRBJ2-7, with TRBD2 matching over 7 bases. TRBV5-3 is marked as an open reading frame, function uncertain. V was clipped by 3 bases and J by 4 bases; unmatched bases: 10. There are 15 residues in the CDR3. The CDR3 bases are TGTGCCAGAAGCTCGCCGGGACTATTTCCTTACGAGCAGTACTTC. Protein sequence: CARSSPGLFPYEQYF.

The J gene is TRBJ1-1, the V gene TRBV7-9; D may be TRBD1 (5 bases). From germline, CDR1 is SEHNR and CDR2 FQNEAQ (reference sequence). Trimming removed 6 bases from V and 8 bases from J, with 19 bases in between. The CDR3 loop spans 14 amino acids. CDR3 DNA: TGTGCCAGCAGGGGACCATTTCGGGAGGGCGAAGCTTTCTTT. Protein: CASRGPFREGEAFF.

The V and J genes are TRBV28 and TRBJ2-1, with 7 bases lining up with TRBD1. V gave up 6 bases and J gave up 4 bases; unmatched junction bases: 9. CDR1 MDHEN and CDR2 SYDVKM come from the germline V gene. This CDR3 has 15 amino acids. In nucleotides, the CDR3 is TGTGCCAGCAGCAAAATCGACAGGGCGTACAATGAGCAGTTCTTC. It translates to CASSKIDRAYNEQFF. The entire variable domain, with the rest obtained from reference TRBV28 and TRBJ2-1, is as follows: DVKVTQSSRYLVKRTGEKVFLECVQDMDHENMFWYRQDPGLGLRLIYFSYDVKMKEKGDIPEGYSVSREKKERFSLILESASTNQTSMYLCASSKIDRAYNEQFFGPGTRLTVL.